Presented here are 20 T cell receptor beta chains from one specimen sequenced in a study of shared clonotypes between healthy human individuals. Generated by immunoSEQ multiplex PCR, the TCRdb table keeps only in-frame clones and is missing some. The sample holds roughly 2,500,000 clones, roughly 93% seen once. Sequencing was carried out using naive CD4+ T cells from PBMCs. Described subset: CD45RA+ positively selected. The receptors come from a man aged 18-30 years in good health. Some clones in this sample may be carry-over from other donors' samples.

This rearrangement joins TRBV6-1 to TRBJ1-5, with 8 positions matching TRBD1. This CDR3 spans 15 amino acids. Germline assignment: CDR1 MNHNS and CDR2 SASEGT. The V gene end was trimmed by 4 bases and the J gene end by 1 base; junction bases not matched to a gene: 3. CDR3: CASSVQGESNQPQHF. CDR3 DNA: TGTGCCAGCAGTGTACAGGGGGAGAGCAATCAGCCCCAGCATTTT.

This chain uses TRBV28 with TRBJ2-7, with D possibly TRBD1 on 6 matching bases. Trimming removed 6 bases at V and 2 bases at J, with 11 bases between. CDR1 is MDHEN, CDR2 SYDVKM, per germline. This CDR3 is 13 amino acids long. The chain's CDR3 is CASSHRDTYEQYF. The CDR3 DNA reads as TGTGCCAGCAGCCACCGGGACACCTACGAGCAGTACTTC.

The J gene is TRBJ2-2, the V gene TRBV28; possibly TRBD1 for D (6 bases). Germline CDR1 is MDHEN and CDR2 is SYDVKM. V was clipped by 0 bases and J by 1 base, with 6 bases between them. The CDR3 sequence is 15 residues long. The CDR3 loop is CASSLWDRNTGELFF. The CDR3 DNA follows: TGTGCCAGCAGTTTATGGGACAGGAACACCGGGGAGCTGTTTTTT.

The chain has TRBV5-8 and TRBJ2-2; TRBD1 matches 10 bases. Germline CDR1 SGHTS, CDR2 YDEGEE. The CDR3 has 15 amino acids. The V and J ends lost 3 bases and 5 bases, in that order; junction bases with no gene match: 4. The CDR3 is CASSSRDRGTGELFF. CDR3 in DNA: TGTGCCAGCAGCTCCCGGGACAGGGGTACCGGGGAGCTGTTTTTT. Combining the CDR3 with reference TRBV5-8 and TRBJ2-2 gives the whole variable domain EAGVTQSPTHLIKTRGQQATLRCSPISGHTSVYWYQQALGLGLQFLLWYDEGEERNRGNFPPRFSGRQFPNYSSELNVNALELEDSALYLCASSSRDRGTGELFFGEGSRLTVL.

Points on this clone: This CDR3 is also generated by other DNA sequences in the sample. The chain is built from TRBV27 and TRBJ1-5, with D unresolved. Trimming left V 3 bases short and J 6 bases short, with 6 bases between. The CDR3 runs 12 residues. In germline, CDR1 is MNHEY, CDR2 SMNVEV (reference sequence). Here the CDR3 reads CASSFWGQPQHF. CDR3 nucleotides: TGTGCCAGCAGTTTCTGGGGTCAGCCCCAGCATTTT.

Only one count was recorded for this clone. The chain is built from TRBV6-5 and TRBJ2-7; the match to TRBD2 covers 7 bases. This CDR3 has 13 residues. The trim removed 7 bases at V and 5 bases at J, leaving 8 bases unmatched. The germline gives CDR1 MNHEY, CDR2 SVGAGI. CDR3 in amino acids: CASTPSGTNEQYF. The CDR3 DNA reads as TGTGCCAGCACCCCGAGCGGGACGAACGAGCAGTACTTC.

This chain uses TRBV7-8 with TRBJ2-3, with 12 bases lining up with TRBD2. Trimming cost V 5 bases and J 0 bases; bases outside gene matches: 6. The germline V gene encodes CDR1 SGHVS and CDR2 FQNEAQ. The CDR3 length is 17 residues. The CDR3 protein is CASSHPSGRVSTDTQYF. CDR3 coding DNA: TGTGCCAGCAGCCACCCTAGCGGGAGGGTTAGCACAGATACGCAGTATTTT.

The gene calls are TRBV2 and TRBJ2-3, with D perhaps matching TRBD2 (6 bases). This CDR3 has 15 amino acids. The V end lost 7 bases, the J end lost 3 bases, and 17 bases lay between the germline ends. Germline loops: CDR1 SNHLY, CDR2 FYNNEI. The CDR3 here is CASISSGSETDTQYF. CDR3 in DNA: TGTGCCAGCATAAGCTCCGGGAGTGAAACAGATACGCAGTATTTT.

V is TRBV6-5 and J is TRBJ2-7; 9 bases align to TRBD1. Trimming cost V 1 base and J 5 bases; bases outside gene matches: 3. The CDR3 consists of 14 residues. The germline gives CDR1 MNHEY, CDR2 SVGAGI. The CDR3: CASSYWDRDNEQYF. In nucleotides, the CDR3 is TGTGCCAGCAGTTACTGGGACAGGGATAACGAGCAGTACTTC.

The rearrangement uses TRBV6-6 and TRBJ1-5, with 8 bases fitting TRBD1. Germline loops: CDR1 MNHNY, CDR2 SVGAGI (reference sequence). Germline trimming cut 6 bases from V and 6 bases from J; bases unmatched to any gene: 7. This CDR3 has 14 residues. The CDR3 bases are TGTGCCAGCAGGCAGACAGGGGAGGGTCAGCCCCAGCATTTT. Translated: CASRQTGEGQPQHF.

V and J are TRBV2 and TRBJ2-1; 7 nucleotides align to TRBD1. V shed 7 bases, J shed 8 bases, and the junction held 8 bases outside the gene matches. The CDR3 sequence is 13 residues long. Germline V CDR1 and CDR2: SNHLY, FYNNEI. This chain's CDR3 is CASNDRVVDEQFF. CDR3 DNA: TGTGCCAGCAATGACAGGGTCGTCGATGAGCAGTTCTTC.

This clone has a handful of counts. The chain carries TRBV4-3 and TRBJ1-2, with D uncertain. With 3 bases removed from V and 4 bases from J, the gap between germline ends came to 9 bases. Germline lookup yields CDR1 LGHNA and CDR2 YSLEER. The CDR3 contains 13 residues. CDR3 sequence (DNA): TGCGCCAGCAGCCAGCGCGGTAGCTATGGCTACACCTTC. Encoded protein: CASSQRGSYGYTF.

This chain joins TRBV6-5 and TRBJ1-4; D call uncertain. The CDR3 is 14 amino acids. Looked up from germline, CDR1 is MNHEY and CDR2 is SVGAGI. Trimming took 6 bases from V and 8 from J, leaving 16 bases between them. CDR3 coding DNA: TGTGCCAGCAGATCACCGGGCTCGGGGGAAAAACTGTTTTTT. Encoded protein: CASRSPGSGEKLFF.

The J gene is TRBJ1-3, the V gene TRBV7-2; D might be TRBD1 (6 bases). Trimming cost V 0 bases and J 4 bases, with 10 bases left between them. CDR3 length: 15 residues. The V gene's germline CDR1 is SGHTA and CDR2 FQGNSA. CDR3 residues: CASSLARGGGNTIYF. The DNA for the CDR3 is TGTGCCAGCAGCTTAGCCAGGGGAGGCGGAAACACCATATATTTT.

The chain combines TRBV28 with TRBJ2-2; 9 bases fit TRBD1. The CDR3 has 17 residues. Germline CDR1 is MDHEN and CDR2 is SYDVKM. Unmatched junction bases numbered 11, after V lost 7 bases and J lost 2 bases. The DNA for the CDR3 is TGTGCCAGCACCGCCCGCGGGACAGGGATTAACACCGGGGAGCTGTTTTTT. Protein sequence: CASTARGTGINTGELFF.

The V gene is TRBV5-4, the J gene TRBJ2-7; 8 bases are a match to TRBD1. This CDR3 region has 14 residues. V shed 4 bases, J shed 5 bases, and the junction held 8 bases outside the gene matches. Looked up from germline, CDR1 is SGHNT and CDR2 is YYREEE (reference sequence). CDR3 sequence: CASSLLGQDDEQYF. CDR3 coding DNA: TGTGCCAGCAGCCTCTTGGGACAGGACGACGAGCAGTACTTC. Filled out from reference TRBV5-4 and TRBJ2-7, the complete variable domain reads ETGVTQSPTHLIKTRGQQVTLRCSSQSGHNTVSWYQQALGQGPQFIFQYYREEENGRGNFPPRFSGLQFPNYSSELNVNALELDDSALYLCASSLLGQDDEQYFGPGTRLTVT.

V and J are TRBV5-1 and TRBJ2-6, with D tentatively TRBD2 (6 bases). V lost 0 bases to trimming and J lost 7 bases, with 23 bases between them. This CDR3 comprises 19 residues. CDR1 and CDR2 from the germline V gene are SGHRS and YFSETQ. In DNA, the CDR3 is TGCGCCAGCAGCTTGGAGGCGGGGTCCGCTTTTCTCGGCGCCAACGTCCTGACTTTC. Protein product: CASSLEAGSAFLGANVLTF.

The rearrangement uses TRBV2 and TRBJ2-3; D gene unclear. Trimming took off 1 base at V and 4 bases at J, with 9 bases between the two ends. Germline CDR1 is SNHLY and CDR2 is FYNNEI. This CDR3 spans 14 amino acids. The CDR3 bases are TGTGCCAGCAGTGAAGGCCGAGGAGCAGATACGCAGTATTTT. It yields the protein CASSEGRGADTQYF.

The V and J genes are TRBV28 and TRBJ1-5, with 9 nucleotides matching TRBD1. The CDR3 has 15 amino acids. The junction had 10 bases not matched to a gene; V was cut back by 6 bases and J by 7 bases. Looked up from germline, CDR1 is MDHEN and CDR2 is SYDVKM. CDR3 DNA sequence: TGTGCCAGCAGCCATGGCGACAGGGGGTCCCAGCCCCAGCATTTT. This gives the protein CASSHGDRGSQPQHF.

The rearrangement uses TRBV28 and TRBJ1-1; D uncertain. V was pared by 6 bases and J by 8 bases, with 13 bases between. The germline gives CDR1 MDHEN, CDR2 SYDVKM. This CDR3 spans 12 amino acids. This chain's CDR3 is CASSSFLLEAFF. CDR3 bases: TGTGCCAGCAGCTCCTTTCTTTTGGAAGCTTTCTTT.